What follows are 28 T cell receptor beta chains derived from one specimen sequenced in a study of T cell changes during pregnancy in multiple sclerosis. TCRdb's table, derived via immunoSEQ multiplex PCR, lists solely in-frame clones and lacks some. The sample yields around 40,000 clones, about 92% seen once. Sequenced here: CD4+ T cells from peripheral blood mononuclear cells, sampled in the third trimester of pregnancy. Source of these receptors: a female donor with multiple sclerosis, enrolled in a pregnancy study.

V and J are TRBV28 and TRBJ1-2, with D possibly being TRBD1 (6 bases). The germline CDR1 and CDR2 sequences are MDHEN and SYDVKM. There are 16 residues in the CDR3. Trimming removed 5 bases at V and 1 base at J, with 17 bases between. This CDR3 reads CASSPQRTADNYGYTF. The CDR3 DNA reads as TGTGCCAGCAGTCCCCAACGGACAGCCGATAACTATGGCTACACCTTC.

The chain combines TRBV29-1 with TRBJ2-2; TRBD2 agrees at 8 bases. The ends lost 3 bases at V and 1 base at J; junction bases unmatched: 1. The CDR3 covers 14 residues. Germline V gene lookup returns CDR1 SQVTM and CDR2 ANQGSEA. This chain's CDR3 is CSVDSGRNTGELFF. The CDR3 bases are TGCAGCGTTGACAGCGGGAGGAACACCGGGGAGCTGTTTTTT.

The chain carries TRBV29-1 and TRBJ2-4; D perhaps matches TRBD2 (6 bases). This CDR3 is 13 amino acids long. Per germline, CDR1 SQVTM and CDR2 ANQGSEA. Deletions cut 4 bases from V and 3 bases from J, with 10 bases between. The CDR3 DNA sequence: TGCAGCGTTGTGGTGGGGGGCAAAAACATTCAGTACTTC. Residues: CSVVVGGKNIQYF.

This rearrangement joins TRBV10-3 to TRBJ1-1; 9 nucleotides agree with TRBD1. The germline V gene encodes CDR1 ENHRY and CDR2 SYGVKD. V dropped 4 bases and J dropped 0; count of bases not matched to a gene: 3. The CDR3 sequence is 15 residues long. This CDR3 reads CAISGGTGLNTEAFF. In nucleotides, the CDR3 is TGTGCCATCAGTGGCGGGACAGGGTTGAACACTGAAGCTTTCTTT.

This clone was picked up one time. The rearrangement links TRBV27 to TRBJ2-5; TRBD2 matches 8 bases. This CDR3 has 14 residues. The J segment lost 1 base and the V segment lost 8 bases, leaving 6 bases of the junction unmatched. The germline CDR1 and CDR2 sequences are MNHEY and SMNVEV (reference sequence). The CDR3 bases are TGTGCCAGCCGGCGGGCGGGGGGCCAAGAGACCCAGTACTTC. This codes for CASRRAGGQETQYF.

This chain joins TRBV5-1 and TRBJ2-7, with 7 bases that match TRBD1. The CDR3 length is 14 residues. J was trimmed by 2 bases and V by 1 base; bases with no gene match: 3. Per germline, CDR1 SGHRS and CDR2 YFSETQ. CDR3 protein: CASSLTGTAYEQYF. CDR3 DNA sequence: TGCGCCAGCAGCTTGACTGGGACAGCCTACGAGCAGTACTTC.

The chain carries TRBV30 and TRBJ1-4; tentatively, D is TRBD1 (6 bases). CDR3 length: 14 amino acids. The germline V gene encodes CDR1 GTSNPN and CDR2 SVGIG (reference sequence). V shed 0 bases and J shed 8 bases, with 13 bases lying between them. CDR3 loop: CAWSVKGVDEKLFF. The CDR3, as DNA: TGTGCCTGGAGTGTCAAGGGGGTAGACGAAAAACTGTTTTTT.

V is TRBV5-5 and J is TRBJ2-4; D gene ambiguous. Per germline, CDR1 SGHKS and CDR2 YYEKEE (reference sequence). Trimming took off 2 bases at V and 7 bases at J, with 13 bases between the two ends. The CDR3 length is 14 residues. CDR3 amino acids: CASSLRLTYNIQYF. The CDR3 coding sequence is TGTGCCAGCAGCTTAAGACTTACCTATAACATTCAGTACTTC.

The chain uses TRBV14 and TRBJ2-2; no firm D call. Germline V gives CDR1 SGHDN, CDR2 FVKESK. The CDR3 contains 13 residues. The ends were cut back, 0 bases at V and 4 bases at J, with 3 bases in the middle. CDR3 sequence (DNA): TGTGCCAGCAGCCAAGATAGCACCGGGGAGCTGTTTTTT. Protein: CASSQDSTGELFF.

A single count supports this clone. The rearrangement uses TRBV5-6 and TRBJ1-1; TRBD1 aligns across 9 bases. Losses at the gene ends were 4 bases for V and 4 bases for J; bases not matched to a gene: 8. CDR3 length: 15 amino acids. Germline loops: CDR1 SGHDT, CDR2 YYEEEE. The DNA of the CDR3 is TGTGCCAGCAGCCGGATGGGACAGGGAACCACTGAAGCTTTCTTT. Translation: CASSRMGQGTTEAFF.

The V gene is TRBV27, the J gene TRBJ1-5; tentative D call: TRBD1 (5 bases). V gave up 5 bases and J gave up 0 bases, with 17 bases separating them. The CDR3 is 17 residues long. CDR1 and CDR2 from the germline V gene are MNHEY and SMNVEV (reference sequence). CDR3 DNA: TGTGCCAGCAGTCCGCGGGACGGTTACTATAGCAATCAGCCCCAGCATTTT. Translating gives CASSPRDGYYSNQPQHF.

The V call is TRBV2, the J call TRBJ1-2, with a possible D match to TRBD1 (5 bases). Germline V gives CDR1 SNHLY, CDR2 FYNNEI. Trimming left V 9 bases short and J 1 base short, with 12 bases between. This CDR3 comprises 13 residues. The CDR3 DNA is TGTGCCAGAGCTTCGACAGTTAACTATGGCTACACCTTC. This sequence encodes CARASTVNYGYTF.

The chain combines TRBV14 with TRBJ2-7, with 7 bases fitting TRBD1. V lost 4 bases, J lost 0 bases, and 3 bases stayed unmatched. The germline V gene encodes CDR1 SGHDN and CDR2 FVKESK. This CDR3 comprises 14 residues. The CDR3 nucleotides are TGTGCCAGCAGCCCACAGGGGAGCTCCTACGAGCAGTACTTC. As protein: CASSPQGSSYEQYF.

The chain links TRBV11-3 to TRBJ2-1; weak D call: TRBD2 (5 bases). The germline CDR1 and CDR2 sequences are SGHNT and YENEEA. V was clipped by 4 bases and J by 7 bases, with 17 bases between them. This CDR3 contains 15 residues. CDR3 sequence reads: CASSSVPSPGNEQFF. The DNA for the CDR3 is TGTGCCAGCAGCTCCGTCCCCTCCCCGGGGAATGAGCAGTTCTTC.

The rearrangement links TRBV2 to TRBJ1-1; D call uncertain. This CDR3 has 12 amino acids. Germline lookup yields CDR1 SNHLY and CDR2 FYNNEI. Trimming stripped 4 bases from V and 0 bases from J, with 3 bases between. The CDR3, as DNA: TGTGCCAGCAGTGCCGTGAACACTGAAGCTTTCTTT. This codes for CASSAVNTEAFF.

The chain combines TRBV5-1 with TRBJ1-2; 7 positions agree with TRBD1. Germline CDR1 is SGHRS and CDR2 is YFSETQ. The CDR3 loop spans 16 amino acids. V trimming: 4 bases; J trimming: 0 bases; junction bases outside the gene matches: 9. The CDR3 protein is CASSTGVGQANYGYTF. In nucleotides, the CDR3 is TGCGCCAGCAGCACGGGGGTTGGACAGGCTAACTATGGCTACACCTTC. The full variable domain, with the rest looked up from reference TRBV5-1 and TRBJ1-2, is KAGVTQTPRYLIKTRGQQVTLSCSPISGHRSVSWYQQTPGQGLQFLFEYFSETQRNKGNFPGRFSGRQFSNSRSEMNVSTLELGDSALYLCASSTGVGQANYGYTFGSGTRLTVV.

Written as DNA, the CDR3 is TGTGCCAGCAGCCCGAGGGACTTGGCAACCACAGATACGCAGTATTTT. Its translation: CASSPRDLATTDTQYF. V usage is TRBV7-2 and J usage is TRBJ2-3; a possible D gene is TRBD2 (6 bases). The V end was cut by 5 bases, the J end by 2 bases, with 17 bases between. Germline V gene sequence: CDR1 SGHTA, CDR2 FQGNSA. CDR3 length equals 16 residues. Full variable domain (outside the CDR3, taken from reference TRBV7-2 and TRBJ2-3): GAGVSQSPSNKVTEKGKDVELRCDPISGHTALYWYRQSLGQGLEFLIYFQGNSAPDKSGLPSDRFSAERTGGSVSTLTIQRTQQEDSAVYLCASSPRDLATTDTQYFGPGTRLTVL.

The sample holds one count of this clone. The chain links TRBV5-1 to TRBJ2-5; 9 bases are shared with TRBD2. Germline V gene sequence: CDR1 SGHRS, CDR2 YFSETQ. CDR3 size: 14 residues. V shed 4 bases, J shed 3 bases, and the junction held 4 bases outside the gene matches. This chain's CDR3 is CASSSGRTKETQYF. Here the CDR3 DNA reads TGCGCCAGCAGCAGCGGGAGGACTAAAGAGACCCAGTACTTC.

This clone was recorded only once. V usage is TRBV9 and J usage is TRBJ2-3; 9 positions agree with TRBD2. Germline assignment: CDR1 SGDLS and CDR2 YYNGEE. The junction had 3 bases not matched to a gene; V was cut back by 4 bases and J by 0 bases. The CDR3 length is 15 residues. The CDR3 DNA reads TGTGCCAGCAGCCCTAGCGGGACTAGCACAGATACGCAGTATTTT. Protein product: CASSPSGTSTDTQYF.

This clone appeared a single time. The rearrangement uses TRBV28 and TRBJ2-4; 7 nucleotides match TRBD1. The CDR3 length is 17 residues. CDR1 and CDR2 (germline): MDHEN, SYDVKM. The trim removed 5 bases at V and 6 bases at J, leaving 16 bases unmatched. The CDR3 nucleotides read TGTGCCAGCAGTCAGTTCCGGGACAGCCTTGCCGGAAACATTCAGTACTTC. As protein: CASSQFRDSLAGNIQYF.

The V gene is TRBV5-1, the J gene TRBJ1-1; 9 nucleotides agree with TRBD1. Germline-derived CDR1 and CDR2 are SGHRS and YFSETQ. V shed 4 bases and J 0 bases; nucleotides not matched to a gene: 4. The CDR3 length is 15 residues. The chain's CDR3 is CASSPGQGMNTEAFF. As DNA, the CDR3 is TGCGCCAGCAGCCCAGGACAGGGGATGAACACTGAAGCTTTCTTT. Looking up the rest from reference TRBV5-1 and TRBJ1-1 gives the full variable domain: KAGVTQTPRYLIKTRGQQVTLSCSPISGHRSVSWYQQTPGQGLQFLFEYFSETQRNKGNFPGRFSGRQFSNSRSEMNVSTLELGDSALYLCASSPGQGMNTEAFFGQGTRLTVV.

The CDR3 loop is CASSLDSLNEQFF. The CDR3 DNA sequence: TGTGCCAGCAGCCTAGACTCTCTCAATGAGCAGTTCTTC. The J gene is TRBJ2-1, the V gene TRBV9, with no clear D. Trimming stripped 4 bases from V and 6 bases from J, with 11 bases between. Germline CDR1 and CDR2: SGDLS and YYNGEE. The CDR3 runs 13 residues.

The sample holds one count of this clone. In DNA form, the CDR3 reads TGTGCCAGCAGCTGGACTAGCGGGAAGGTGACCCTCTACGAGCAGTACTTC. Encoded protein: CASSWTSGKVTLYEQYF. The chain is built from TRBV7-2 and TRBJ2-7; 12 bases align to TRBD2. Germline loops: CDR1 SGHTA, CDR2 FQGNSA. The CDR3 covers 17 residues. The V and J ends lost 4 bases and 3 bases, in that order; junction bases with no gene match: 10.

The chain uses TRBV6-1 and TRBJ2-2; 10 bases map to TRBD1. With V trimmed by 0 bases and J by 8 bases, 15 bases remained unmatched. Germline V gives CDR1 MNHNS, CDR2 SASEGT. CDR3 length: 19 residues. The CDR3 DNA follows: TGTGCCAGCAGTGAAGCGCGGGCCGGGACAGGGGCCAGCATGGGGGAGCTGTTTTTT. Translation: CASSEARAGTGASMGELFF.

This chain joins TRBV27 and TRBJ2-1; 8 nucleotides agree with TRBD2. In germline, CDR1 is MNHEY, CDR2 SMNVEV (reference sequence). The CDR3 sequence is 16 residues long. With 6 bases clipped from V and 6 bases from J, the junction kept 13 bases outside the gene matches. For the CDR3, the DNA is TGTGCCAGCAGAAGACTAGCGACAGAGGGGGGCAATGAGCAGTTCTTC. The encoded protein is CASRRLATEGGNEQFF.

This chain links TRBV30 with TRBJ1-2; a weak D match, TRBD1 (5 bases). The germline V gene has CDR1 GTSNPN and CDR2 SVGIG (reference sequence). V lost 2 bases to trimming and J lost 3 bases, with 10 bases between them. The CDR3 covers 13 residues. CDR3 sequence (DNA): TGTGCCTGGAGTAGTTCGACAGACTATGGCTACACCTTC. Its translation is CAWSSSTDYGYTF.

This chain connects TRBV10-1 to TRBJ2-5; TRBD2 is a possible D gene (6 bases). V lost 3 bases and J lost 6, with 8 bases in between. CDR1 and CDR2 from the germline V gene are WNHNN and SYGVQD (reference sequence). The CDR3 runs 12 residues. CDR3 in amino acids: CASSDGGKTQYF. The CDR3, as DNA: TGCGCCAGCAGTGACGGGGGAAAGACCCAGTACTTC.

V is TRBV5-1 and J is TRBJ1-2; 8 bases agree with TRBD1. J was trimmed by 4 bases and V by 2 bases; bases with no gene match: 7. Per the germline V gene, CDR1 is SGHRS and CDR2 is YFSETQ. This CDR3 comprises 15 residues. Here the CDR3 DNA reads TGCGCCAGCAGCTTAGGAACAGGGGGTTCCTATGGCTACACCTTC. It encodes CASSLGTGGSYGYTF.